These 20 T cell receptor beta chains came from one sample sequenced in a study of T cell changes during pregnancy in multiple sclerosis. The data were produced by immunoSEQ multiplex PCR, yet TCRdb's version contains in-frame clones alone and is incomplete. The sample has roughly 93,000 clones; 85% to 95% are singletons. Source: peripheral blood, taken after pregnancy. These receptors were taken from a female donor with multiple sclerosis, enrolled in a pregnancy study.

This chain uses TRBV2 with TRBJ2-5; TRBD1 agrees at 7 bases. The CDR3 covers 13 residues. Germline CDR1 reads SNHLY; CDR2 reads FYNNEI. V shed 6 bases, J shed 4 bases, and the junction held 5 bases outside the gene matches. CDR3: CASRRQGGETQYF. CDR3 sequence (DNA): TGTGCCAGCAGACGACAGGGTGGAGAGACCCAGTACTTC.

This chain joins TRBV5-1 and TRBJ1-2; 10 bases fit TRBD1. The junction had 7 bases not matched to a gene; V was cut back by 3 bases and J by 8 bases. The germline V gene has CDR1 SGHRS and CDR2 YFSETQ. The CDR3 spans 14 residues. CDR3 sequence (DNA): TGCGCCAGCAGCTATACCGGGACAGGGGACGGCTACACCTTC. This translates into CASSYTGTGDGYTF.

The rearrangement uses TRBV2 and TRBJ1-1; perhaps TRBD1 as D (6 bases). CDR3 size: 13 residues. Germline CDR1 and CDR2: SNHLY and FYNNEI. With 6 bases removed from V and 1 base from J, the gap between germline ends came to 9 bases. CDR3 nucleotide sequence: TGTGCCAGCAGGCAGGGGAAGAACACTGAAGCTTTCTTT. It specifies CASRQGKNTEAFF.

V is TRBV29-1 and J is TRBJ1-3; perhaps TRBD1 as D (6 bases). The CDR3 is 14 residues long. V dropped 6 bases and J dropped 0 bases, with 12 bases sitting between them. Germline V lookup: CDR1 SQVTM, CDR2 ANQGSEA. DNA of the CDR3: TGCAGCGTCATGCGGGGGGCCTCTGGAAACACCATATATTTT. As protein: CSVMRGASGNTIYF.

The chain links TRBV5-1 to TRBJ1-2; D is possibly TRBD1 (6 bases). Germline loops: CDR1 SGHRS, CDR2 YFSETQ. Deletions cut 1 base from V and 4 bases from J, with 11 bases between. The CDR3 sequence is 14 residues long. CDR3 loop: CASSLSQGIYGYTF. CDR3 DNA sequence: TGCGCCAGCAGCTTGTCCCAGGGGATCTATGGCTACACCTTC. The complete variable domain, with remaining parts taken from reference TRBV5-1 and TRBJ1-2, reads KAGVTQTPRYLIKTRGQQVTLSCSPISGHRSVSWYQQTPGQGLQFLFEYFSETQRNKGNFPGRFSGRQFSNSRSEMNVSTLELGDSALYLCASSLSQGIYGYTFGSGTRLTVV.

V usage is TRBV6-5 and J usage is TRBJ1-2; 7 bases align to TRBD1. With 0 bases clipped from V and 4 bases from J, the junction kept 8 bases outside the gene matches. CDR1 and CDR2 (germline): MNHEY, SVGAGI. The CDR3 totals 16 residues. CDR3 bases: TGTGCCAGCAGTTACTCGATTGACGCAGGGGGCTATGGCTACACCTTC. This sequence encodes CASSYSIDAGGYGYTF.

The chain carries TRBV7-6 and TRBJ2-7; D is perhaps TRBD1 (5 bases). The CDR3 is 13 residues long. Looked up from germline, CDR1 is SGHVS and CDR2 is FNYEAQ. V was clipped by 2 bases and J by 3 bases, with 8 bases between them. CDR3 protein: CASSLWQGYEQYF. In nucleotides, the CDR3 is TGTGCCAGCAGCTTATGGCAGGGCTACGAGCAGTACTTC.

The chain links TRBV6-8 to TRBJ2-1; 8 nucleotides agree with TRBD2. The trim removed 9 bases at V and 9 bases at J, leaving 13 bases unmatched. The germline gives CDR1 MNHGY, CDR2 SAAAGT. This CDR3 contains 14 residues. The CDR3 nucleotides read TGTGCCAGTAATAAACCCGGGACTAGTGGTGAGCAGTTCTTC. The encoded protein is CASNKPGTSGEQFF.

The chain couples TRBV6-5 to TRBJ1-1, with 8 bases matching TRBD1. The CDR3 extends over 14 amino acids. Germline V CDR1 and CDR2: MNHEY, SVGAGI. Trimming at V came to 7 bases and at J to 7 bases, leaving 11 bases not matched to a gene. DNA for the CDR3: TGTGCCAGCACCAGCACAGGGGGTGGGGATGAAGCTTTCTTT. Encoded protein: CASTSTGGGDEAFF.

This clone was detected a few times. J is TRBJ2-7 and V is TRBV19; D gene unclear. Germline V gene lookup returns CDR1 LNHDA and CDR2 SQIVND (reference sequence). Deletions cut 2 bases from V and 2 bases from J, with 10 bases between. The CDR3 extends over 14 amino acids. DNA for the CDR3: TGTGCCAGTAGTATAATGAACGAGGCCTACGAGCAGTACTTC. It translates to CASSIMNEAYEQYF.

The chain has TRBV18 and TRBJ1-2, with a possible D match to TRBD1 (5 bases). The CDR3 runs to 14 residues. The V end was cut by 3 bases, the J end by 11 bases, with 19 bases between. CDR1 KGHSH and CDR2 LQKENI come from the germline V gene. The CDR3 is CASSPLGQGAQYTF. The CDR3 DNA reads as TGTGCCAGCTCACCGCTTGGACAAGGGGCCCAGTACACCTTC. Full variable domain (rest looked up from reference TRBV18 and TRBJ1-2): NAGVMQNPRHLVRRRGQEARLRCSPMKGHSHVYWYRQLPEEGLKFMVYLQKENIIDESGMPKERFSAEFPKEGPSILRIQQVVRGDSAAYFCASSPLGQGAQYTFGSGTRLTVV.

V and J are TRBV9 and TRBJ1-5, with unresolved D. This CDR3 contains 15 residues. Germline values: CDR1 SGDLS, CDR2 YYNGEE. The germline V and J ends were trimmed by 0 bases and 0 bases, with 7 bases remaining between them. The CDR3 spells CASSVGTYSNQPQHF. In nucleotides, the CDR3 is TGTGCCAGCAGCGTAGGAACTTATAGCAATCAGCCCCAGCATTTT.

The chain recombines TRBV5-1 with TRBJ2-5, with 13 bases lining up with TRBD2. Germline values: CDR1 SGHRS, CDR2 YFSETQ. The CDR3 is 17 amino acids. Trimming removed 3 bases from V and 2 bases from J; junction bases left unmatched: 7. CDR3 sequence (DNA): TGCGCCAGCAGCTCCCCTCGACTAGCGGGGGGACAAGAGACCCAGTACTTC. This sequence encodes CASSSPRLAGGQETQYF.

This sequence joins TRBV7-9 and TRBJ2-7, with 7 positions matching TRBD1. There are 14 residues in the CDR3. After removal of 2 bases from V and 6 bases from J, the junction contained 7 bases not matched to a gene. Germline CDR1 reads SEHNR; CDR2 reads FQNEAQ (reference sequence). The CDR3 loop is CASSLRNRGGEQYF. CDR3 in DNA: TGTGCCAGCAGCTTACGGAACAGGGGTGGCGAGCAGTACTTC.

This clone showed up just once. This chain uses TRBV5-1 with TRBJ2-3; 7 positions agree with TRBD2. V lost 0 bases to trimming and J lost 0 bases; unmatched junction nucleotides: 1. Germline CDR1 reads SGHRS; CDR2 reads YFSETQ. This CDR3 contains 15 residues. This CDR3 reads CASSLASGSTDTQYF. CDR3 sequence (DNA): TGCGCCAGCAGCTTGGCTAGCGGAAGCACAGATACGCAGTATTTT.

The chain recombines TRBV10-1 with TRBJ2-1, with 10 bases aligning to TRBD2. This CDR3 is built from 14 residues. Per germline, CDR1 WNHNN and CDR2 SYGVQD (reference sequence). V dropped 3 bases and J dropped 9; count of bases not matched to a gene: 5. CDR3: CASSDGTSVAEQFF. As DNA, the CDR3 is TGCGCCAGCAGTGACGGGACTAGCGTCGCTGAGCAGTTCTTC.

This clone was counted between two and nine times. The rearrangement uses TRBV11-2 and TRBJ2-1, with TRBD1 matching over 8 bases. This CDR3 comprises 14 residues. Germline V gene lookup returns CDR1 SGHAT and CDR2 FQNNGV. The J segment lost 10 bases and the V segment lost 5 bases, leaving 10 bases of the junction unmatched. The CDR3 coding sequence is TGTGCCAGCAGCCCCGTGACAGGGGTTAAAGAGCAGTTCTTC. Translating it yields CASSPVTGVKEQFF.

The chain has TRBV27 and TRBJ1-2; 7 bases are shared with TRBD1. V trimming: 4 bases; J trimming: 6 bases; junction bases outside the gene matches: 5. Germline assignment: CDR1 MNHEY and CDR2 SMNVEV (reference sequence). The CDR3 length is 13 residues. CDR3: CASSYSTGNGYTF. CDR3 coding DNA: TGTGCCAGCAGTTATTCGACAGGGAATGGCTACACCTTC.

The rearrangement uses TRBV11-2 and TRBJ2-2, with unresolved D. The V gene's germline CDR1 is SGHAT and CDR2 FQNNGV. V gave up 1 base and J gave up 6 bases, with 3 bases separating them. This CDR3 has 12 amino acids. For the CDR3, the DNA is TGTGCCAGCAGCTTAGGCGCCGGGGAGCTGTTTTTT. Protein: CASSLGAGELFF.

The CDR3 protein is CASVAAGSTEAFF. The DNA for the CDR3 is TGCGCCAGCGTCGCAGCGGGGAGCACTGAAGCTTTCTTT. This chain joins TRBV5-1 and TRBJ1-1; D gene ambiguous. Germline V gene data show CDR1 as SGHRS and CDR2 as YFSETQ. This CDR3 has 13 residues. Trimming stripped 7 bases from V and 4 bases from J, with 14 bases between.